This TCR beta chain was captured by sequencing in a study of CD8 T cells in Susac syndrome. Overall study findings and caveats: It was acknowledged by the study that relatively few individuals were included in its TCR sequencing and HLA analysis.

With V trimmed by 9 bases and J by 1 base, 3 bases remained unmatched. Germline V gene data show CDR1 as MNHEY and CDR2 as SMNVEV (reference sequence). CDR3 length equals 12 residues. This clonotype was seen a handful of times. Its specificity is unknown. RNA amounts of roughly 0.45 to 1 ug underwent reverse transcription with random hexamers. The TCR beta CDR3 was amplified by immunoSEQ multiplex PCR across 54 Vbeta, 13 Jbeta. A single record per CDR3 protein comes from TCRdb applying MiXCR to the immunoSEQ multiplex PCR reads. Of around 130,000 distinct CDR3 sequences listed, nearly 95% are singletons.

The chain links TRBV27 to TRBJ2-7, with 7 nucleotides matching TRBD1. This sequence was found in a human donor in good health. Sequencing was carried out using CD4+ T cells from PBMCs. Here the CDR3 DNA reads TGTGCCAGTACAGGGGCTTCCTACGAGCAGTACTTC. This encodes CASTGASYEQYF.